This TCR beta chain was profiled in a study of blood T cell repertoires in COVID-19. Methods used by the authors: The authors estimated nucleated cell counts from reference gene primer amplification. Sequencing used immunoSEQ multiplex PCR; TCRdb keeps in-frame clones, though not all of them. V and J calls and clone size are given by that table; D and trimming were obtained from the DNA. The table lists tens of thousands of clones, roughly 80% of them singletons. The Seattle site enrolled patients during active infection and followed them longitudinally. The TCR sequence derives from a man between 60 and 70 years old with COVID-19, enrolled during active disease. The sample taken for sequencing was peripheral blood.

The CDR3: CASSPGTGSSSGANVLTF. As DNA, the CDR3 is TGTGCCAGCTCACCGGGGACAGGGTCCAGCTCTGGGGCCAACGTCCTGACTTTC. This rearrangement joins TRBV18 to TRBJ2-6; 9 positions agree with TRBD1. Trimming took 3 bases from V and 0 from J; bases not matched to a gene: 6. Germline CDR1 and CDR2: KGHSH and LQKENI. This CDR3 has 18 amino acids.